This T cell receptor (beta chain) is from a study of cytomegalovirus exposure and HLA in healthy donors (dated 2017 in TCRdb). In the study overall: In an earlier analysis of some 610 of the donors, about 260 Gb of sequence data and 90 million to 120 million unique TCR beta sequences from about 190 million T cells were reported. Around 320 gigabases of sequencing data and approximately 80 million unique TCR sequences were included in an early release covering about 600 HLA-typed donors. Of the roughly 400 genotyped donors, roughly 76% were placed in the genetic ancestry cluster associated with self-reported Caucasian donors. The study was designed to test whether signatures of past pathogen exposure could be identified by cataloging public T cell receptors. The T cell repertoires of several hundred subjects were profiled by immunosequencing and related to cytomegalovirus serostatus. Besides the first cohort of roughly 700 subjects, a separate validation cohort made up of about 120 different subjects was used. High-throughput TCR immunosequencing, statistical association of individual TCRs with disease status, and machine learning were combined to predict cytomegalovirus infection status. A later analysis re-analyzed previously published TCR beta repertoires from 600 to 850 donors and added high-resolution HLA genotyping to study TCR occurrence patterns. In the later analysis, no new phenotypic data were used to find candidate immune exposures; instead, reliance was placed on TCR beta sequences and their occurrence across donors. To decide whether each TCR beta V gene segment behaved as functional or pseudogenic, an earlier analysis of some 600 of the donors relied on high-throughput TCR beta sequencing. Donor age, sex, ethnicity and CMV serostatus were compiled together with the repertoire data. A later genetic analysis used genome-wide SNP genotypes for about 55% of the 666 donors, treating that subset as a discovery cohort. Every repertoire in the discovery cohort had been generated on one and the same sequencing platform. HLA typing included class I and class II loci at four-digit resolution. The number of typed donors differed by locus: roughly 629-640 for A, B, C, DRB1 and DQB1; 500 to 550 for DQA1; 606 for DPA1; and some 430 for DPB1. Several DR-DQ haplotypes were treated as single units for association and clustering because of strong linkage in the cohort. Among some 400 genotyped donors of the cohort, an average of around 250,000 unique TCR beta nucleotide sequences was sequenced per donor, of which roughly 17% were non-productive. On the study overall, not on this receptor specifically: The cohort was sequenced for TCR beta chains only, and without alpha or paired-chain data the features that could be detected were limited. In a later analysis, 15,000 to 20,000 TCR beta sequences were associated with specific HLA alleles at a false discovery rate of 0.05. Cytomegalovirus status was reported to be diagnosed by the classifier with high specificity and sensitivity in both the original and validation cohorts. Compared with equally common non-associated chains, HLA-associated TCR beta chains in a later analysis were more clonally expanded and had lower generation probabilities. Sequencing depth was assumed to be roughly uniform across donors in the presence/absence analyses, though that assumption may not hold. In an earlier analysis of around 600 of the donors, most TCR beta V segments were observed in productive rearrangements about 87% or about 30% of the time, broadly matching IMGT annotations. In vitro tests confirmed that three of the cytomegalovirus-associated TCR beta chains recognize cytomegalovirus antigens. In a later genetic analysis, fewer N-insertions in productive TCRs were reported among donors in an Asian-associated ancestry cluster than the approximately 630-donor mean. The study gave a list of around 170 TCR beta chains associated with cytomegalovirus. Strong co-occurrence of HLA alleles, especially DR and DQ, made assigning TCR associations to individual alleles difficult. V-gene and J-gene trimming of TCR beta chains was associated with a missense DCLRE1C variant in a later genetic analysis, and the association was replicated in an independent cohort. Approximately 18 rarely observed V segments, including chromosome 9 orphons, were excluded from the earlier analysis of some 590 of the donors because counts were too low. Linkage disequilibrium might explain the correlated functional status among segregating V segments, but an unknown experimental factor could not be excluded. A further reported finding was that TCR beta sequences accurately predicted the HLA-A and HLA-B alleles for most subjects in the first cohort. According to a later analysis, parvovirus B19, influenza, CMV and Epstein-Barr virus appeared linked to several top co-occurrence clusters. Because HLA typing was missing for some donors at each locus, association tests included only the typed subset. Immune exposure information for the cohort was limited to CMV serostatus. Some IMGT-functional V segments, including TRBV6-2 and TRBV6-3, could not be told apart with the 87-base-pair reads, so those segments were excluded. It was suggested by the authors that the approach could potentially be generalized to other disease states and immunological phenotypes. Most CMV-associated TCR beta chains appeared to be HLA-restricted in a later analysis, and the HLA associations seemed to be driven largely by CMV exposure. While some public TCRs were present in many individuals, most TCR sequences turned up only very rarely across donors. A group of highly shared sequence variants was considered likely to be a technical artifact of the sequencing pipeline. In a later analysis, the rate of TCR association differed among HLA loci, with DRB1 alleles having the most associated TCRs and HLA-C alleles having the fewest.

Unmatched junction bases come to 7, with V trimmed by 5 bases and J by 0 bases. The CDR3 sequence holds 16 residues, the cysteine and phenylalanine included. Just the 48-base CDR3 DNA is kept, in frame starting at base 1. The germline V gene provides CDR1 SGHVS and CDR2 FNYEAQ. The cohort comprised around 690 healthy bone marrow donors. Cohort members were all nominally healthy when sampled, although unrecorded immune exposures were likely present. The donor tested CMV seronegative and was one of the 352 seronegative cohort members. Every donor gave a peripheral blood sample, and the peripheral blood mononuclear cells from that sample were used for TCR beta sequencing. The Qiagen DNeasy Blood Extraction Kit was used to extract genomic DNA from the blood cell samples. Libraries came from the immunoSEQ multiplex PCR assay. The multiplex PCR relied on a mix of 60 forward primers for TCR Vbeta segments and 13 reverse primers for TCR Jbeta segments. The CDR3 region of rearranged TCR beta genes was amplified from genomic DNA by a multiplex PCR assay. The amplified TCR beta libraries were sequenced on the Illumina HiSeq System as 87-base-pair reads. Regarding the original processing steps: Across the 640 or so repertoires, a later analysis counted 78 million or so unique TCR beta chains, around 11 million of which were shared by at least two donors. A nearest-neighbor algorithm error-corrected the raw reads and collapsed the reads into unique sequences, merging closely related sequences to remove PCR and sequencing errors. To assign V, D and J gene segments, CDR3 sequences were aligned to IMGT reference sequences. Each retained sequence needed at least a six-nucleotide match to both a V gene segment and a J gene segment. A rearrangement counted as productive if the CDR3 had no stop codons and remained in frame with V and J, and every other rearrangement counted as non-productive. CDR3 was defined according to IMGT convention as the region running from the second conserved V-encoded cysteine to the conserved J-encoded phenylalanine. Sequences without an unambiguous match to a single V gene segment were excluded from the earlier analysis of about 640 of the donors. An earlier analysis of some 500 of the donors classified V segments as functional when productive rearrangements were above 56.7% and as segregating when the standard deviation between donors was above 5%. A statistical classification framework was developed to diagnose cytomegalovirus status using the catalog of TCR beta chain sequences. A later analysis assigned V and J genes by comparing TCR nucleotide sequences with IMGT/GENE-DB human TR gene sequences. In a later analysis, CDR3 sequences and most-parsimonious VDJ recombination scenarios were assigned using the TCRdist pipeline. A later analysis defined each TCR beta chain by its CDR3 amino acid sequence plus V-gene family, and excluded reads lacking a unique V-gene family. To address suspected cross-contamination and a sequencing artifact, a later analysis removed 450 to 700 highly shared, low-generation-probability nucleotide sequences. In a later analysis, a clonal expansion index for each public chain was calculated from normalized within-repertoire ranks of inferred template counts. In a later analysis, generation probabilities were computed using a VDJ recombination model fitted to out-of-frame rearrangements, and the results were checked against IGoR. In a later analysis, TCR-TCR, TCR-HLA and TCR-CMV co-occurrence was scored with hypergeometric tests, and a repertoire-size bias correction was applied to TCR pairs. To estimate false discovery rates, a later analysis permuted the HLA or CMV assignments 20 times. In a later analysis, co-occurring TCRs were grouped using DBSCAN, and TCRdist sequence similarity was added for clustering within HLA-allele-positive subsets. For co-occurrence clustering, repertoires with fewer than 30,000 or more than 120,000 public chains were excluded, along with five repertoires with anomalous nucleotide sharing. TCRdb provides this immuneACCESS table in a form limited to in-frame rearrangements. Some clones are lacking; in checked studies, under half of them reflect an unresolved V gene, and why the rest are absent is not known. The V and J calls and the clone size are those of that table, but D and trimming were determined from the DNA. This sample has about 180,000 clones in its table, and 76% of those were observed once. The top ten constitute around 1.5% of the sample.

Notes on this clone: This clone's antigen is unknown. No base qualities exist here, and no much larger clone lies one base off it.

The V gene is TRBV7-6 and the J gene is TRBJ2-1; 7 central bases correspond to TRBD2. This receptor was taken from a man between 18 and 29 years old in good health and CMV-seronegative. The material sequenced was PBMCs. The nucleotides are TGTGCCAGCAGCGATCTTGGCGGGAGCTCCTACAATGAGCAGTTCTTC. Translated, it gives CASSDLGGSSYNEQFF.